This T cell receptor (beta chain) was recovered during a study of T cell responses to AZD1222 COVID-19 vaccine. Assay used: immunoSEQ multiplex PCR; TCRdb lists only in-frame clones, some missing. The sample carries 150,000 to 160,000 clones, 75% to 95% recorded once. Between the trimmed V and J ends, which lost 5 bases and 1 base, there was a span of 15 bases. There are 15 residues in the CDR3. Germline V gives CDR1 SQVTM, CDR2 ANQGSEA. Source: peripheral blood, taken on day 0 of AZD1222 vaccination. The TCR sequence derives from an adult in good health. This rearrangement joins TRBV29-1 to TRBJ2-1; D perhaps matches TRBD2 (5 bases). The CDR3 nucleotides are TGCAGCGTTACTATAGGGAGTCAATCCTACAATGAGCAGTTCTTC. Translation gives CSVTIGSQSYNEQFF.